This TCR beta chain derives from a study of graft-versus-host responses after intestinal transplantation. Study-level background: The recipients all started with anti-thymocyte globulin induction and then took tacrolimus and steroids for around 3 years.

The V gene's germline CDR1 is SGHTA and CDR2 FQGNSA. This CDR3 has 14 residues. With 1 base removed from V and 4 bases from J, the gap between germline ends came to 10 bases. With respect to this clone: What it recognizes is unknown.

Generated by immunoSEQ multiplex PCR, the TCRdb table keeps only in-frame clones and is missing some. The repertoire holds approximately 75,000 clones, with about 90% as singletons. Sequenced material: unstimulated CD8+ T cells sorted from spleen or lymph node cells, taken before transplant. The TCR comes from a human donor who was the organ donor for an intestinal transplant. The chain couples TRBV7-2 to TRBJ1-2; D not resolved. This chain's CDR3 is CASSLGEGVYGYTF. The CDR3 DNA reads TGTGCCAGCAGCTTAGGGGAGGGCGTCTATGGCTACACCTTC.